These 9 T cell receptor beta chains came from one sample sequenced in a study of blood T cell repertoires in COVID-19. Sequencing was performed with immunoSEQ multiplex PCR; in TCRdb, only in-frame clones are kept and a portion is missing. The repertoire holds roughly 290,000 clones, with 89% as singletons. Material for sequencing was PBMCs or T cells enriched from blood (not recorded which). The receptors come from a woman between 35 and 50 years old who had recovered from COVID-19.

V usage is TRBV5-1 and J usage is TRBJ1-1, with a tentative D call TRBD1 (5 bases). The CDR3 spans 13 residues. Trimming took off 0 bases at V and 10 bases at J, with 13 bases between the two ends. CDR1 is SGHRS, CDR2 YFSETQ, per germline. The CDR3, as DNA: TGCGCCAGCAGCTTGGCCTTCCAGGGAGGAGCTTTCTTT. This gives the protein CASSLAFQGGAFF.

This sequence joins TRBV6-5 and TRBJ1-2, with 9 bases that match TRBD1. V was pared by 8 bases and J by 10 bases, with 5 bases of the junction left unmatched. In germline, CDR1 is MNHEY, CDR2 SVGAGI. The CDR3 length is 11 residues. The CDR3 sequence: CASLGTGNYTF. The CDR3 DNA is TGTGCCAGCCTAGGGACAGGGAACTACACCTTC.

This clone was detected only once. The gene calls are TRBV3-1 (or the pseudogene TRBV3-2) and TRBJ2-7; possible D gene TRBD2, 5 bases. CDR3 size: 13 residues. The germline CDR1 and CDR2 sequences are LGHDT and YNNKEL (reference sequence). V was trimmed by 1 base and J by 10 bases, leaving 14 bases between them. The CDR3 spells CASSQVPLGYQYF. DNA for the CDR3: TGTGCCAGCAGCCAAGTCCCACTAGGTTACCAGTACTTC.

The CDR3 DNA reads as TGTGCCAGCAGTAACGAGAACTACGAGCAGTACTTC. Its protein product is CASSNENYEQYF. The chain recombines TRBV2 with TRBJ2-7; no clear D gene. Germline V gene lookup returns CDR1 SNHLY and CDR2 FYNNEI. This CDR3 comprises 12 residues. V lost 5 bases, J lost 3 bases, and 8 bases lay in between.

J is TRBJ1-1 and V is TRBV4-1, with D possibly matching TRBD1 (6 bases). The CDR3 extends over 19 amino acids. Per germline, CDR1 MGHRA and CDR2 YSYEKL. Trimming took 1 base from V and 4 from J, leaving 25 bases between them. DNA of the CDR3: TGCGCCAGCAGCCAAGGGCGGGTTTTACAGGGCGTTGGAGCCACTGAAGCTTTCTTT. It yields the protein CASSQGRVLQGVGATEAFF.

CDR3 protein: CASSSDRGDGYTF. The CDR3, as DNA: TGTGCCAGCAGCTCCGACAGGGGTGATGGCTACACCTTC. The chain couples TRBV7-6 to TRBJ1-2, with 8 bases fitting TRBD1. The trim removed 4 bases at V and 6 bases at J, leaving 4 bases unmatched. Germline V gene lookup returns CDR1 SGHVS and CDR2 FNYEAQ. The CDR3 is 13 amino acids.

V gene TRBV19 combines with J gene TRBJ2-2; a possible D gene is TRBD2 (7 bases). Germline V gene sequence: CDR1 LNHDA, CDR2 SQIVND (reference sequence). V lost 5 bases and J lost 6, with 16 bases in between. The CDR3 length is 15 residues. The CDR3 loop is CASSPLRGGAGELFF. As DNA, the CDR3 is TGTGCCAGTAGTCCTCTTAGGGGGGGGGCCGGGGAGCTGTTTTTT.

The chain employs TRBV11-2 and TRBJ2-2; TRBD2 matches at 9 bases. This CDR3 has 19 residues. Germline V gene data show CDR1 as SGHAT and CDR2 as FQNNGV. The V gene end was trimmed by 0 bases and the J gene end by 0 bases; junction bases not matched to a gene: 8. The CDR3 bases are TGTGCCAGCAGCTTAGACAGAGGGACTAGCTATACGAACACCGGGGAGCTGTTTTTT. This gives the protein CASSLDRGTSYTNTGELFF. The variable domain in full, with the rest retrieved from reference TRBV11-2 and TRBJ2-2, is EAGVAQSPRYKIIEKRQSVAFWCNPISGHATLYWYQQILGQGPKLLIQFQNNGVVDDSQLPKDRFSAERLKGVDSTLKIQPAKLEDSAVYLCASSLDRGTSYTNTGELFFGEGSRLTVL.

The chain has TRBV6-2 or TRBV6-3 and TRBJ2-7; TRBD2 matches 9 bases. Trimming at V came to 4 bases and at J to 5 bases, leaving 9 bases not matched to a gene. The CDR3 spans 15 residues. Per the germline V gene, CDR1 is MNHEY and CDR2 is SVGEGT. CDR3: CASSSGGRAGHEQYF. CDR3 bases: TGTGCCAGCAGTTCGGGCGGGAGGGCCGGCCACGAGCAGTACTTC.